What follows describes a single T cell receptor (beta chain). A much larger clone sits a single nucleotide away, making a read error possible. For repertoire sequencing, the TCR beta CDR3 regions were amplified from RNA transcripts. After a first-round RT-PCR with HTBI primers, a second-round multiplex PCR was run. One entry per CDR3 protein results from TCRdb running MiXCR on the multiplex PCR reads. The sample lists around 1.1 million distinct CDR3 sequences; around a third were seen once. These data belong to a study of Graves' ophthalmopathy and Graves' hyperthyroidism. Study summary: Stable hyperthyroid donors showed no ophthalmopathy during 18 months follow-up.

Germline CDR1 SGHRS, CDR2 YFSETQ. This CDR3 contains 14 residues. Sequenced sample: peripheral blood or thyroid tissue (not recorded which). This receptor was identified in an adult man with Graves' hyperthyroidism. This sequence joins TRBV5-1 and TRBJ1-1, with D possibly TRBD1 on 5 matching bases. For the CDR3, the DNA is TGCGCCAACAGCCAAGACAGAATAAACACTGAAGCTTTCTTT. Amino acid sequence: CANSQDRINTEAFF.